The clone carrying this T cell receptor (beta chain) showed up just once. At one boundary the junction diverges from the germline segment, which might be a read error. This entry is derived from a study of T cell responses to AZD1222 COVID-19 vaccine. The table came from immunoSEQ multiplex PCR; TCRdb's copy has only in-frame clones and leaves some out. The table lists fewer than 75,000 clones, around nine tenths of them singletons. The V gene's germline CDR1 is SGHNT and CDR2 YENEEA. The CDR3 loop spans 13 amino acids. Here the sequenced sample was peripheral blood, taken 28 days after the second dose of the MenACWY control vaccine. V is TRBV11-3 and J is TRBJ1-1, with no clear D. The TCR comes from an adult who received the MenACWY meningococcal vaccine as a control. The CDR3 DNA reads TGTGCCAGCAGCCTAGAAGGTGGGACTGAAGCTTTCTTT. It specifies CASSLEGGTEAFF. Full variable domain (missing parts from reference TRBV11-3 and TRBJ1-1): EAGVVQSPRYKIIEKKQPVAFWCNPISGHNTLYWYLQNLGQGPELLIRYENEEAVDDSQLPKDRFSAERLKGVDSTLKIQPAELGDSAVYLCASSLEGGTEAFFGQGTRLTVV.